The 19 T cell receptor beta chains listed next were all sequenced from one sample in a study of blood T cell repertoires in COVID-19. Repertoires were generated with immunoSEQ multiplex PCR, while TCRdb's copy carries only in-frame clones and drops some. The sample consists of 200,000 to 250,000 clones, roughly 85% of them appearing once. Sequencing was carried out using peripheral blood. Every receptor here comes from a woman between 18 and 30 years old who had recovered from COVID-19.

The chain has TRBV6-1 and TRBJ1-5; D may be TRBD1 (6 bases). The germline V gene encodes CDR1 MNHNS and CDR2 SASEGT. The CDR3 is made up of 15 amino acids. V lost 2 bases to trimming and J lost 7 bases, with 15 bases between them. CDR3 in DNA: TGTGCCAGCAGTGAAAAACAGGGAAGATGGCAGCCCCAGCATTTT. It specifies CASSEKQGRWQPQHF.

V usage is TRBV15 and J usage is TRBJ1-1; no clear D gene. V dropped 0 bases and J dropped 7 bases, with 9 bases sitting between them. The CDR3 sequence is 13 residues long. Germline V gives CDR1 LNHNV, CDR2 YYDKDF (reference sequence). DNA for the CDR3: TGTGCCACCAGCAGAGATTTCGGTGATGAAGCTTTCTTT. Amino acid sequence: CATSRDFGDEAFF.

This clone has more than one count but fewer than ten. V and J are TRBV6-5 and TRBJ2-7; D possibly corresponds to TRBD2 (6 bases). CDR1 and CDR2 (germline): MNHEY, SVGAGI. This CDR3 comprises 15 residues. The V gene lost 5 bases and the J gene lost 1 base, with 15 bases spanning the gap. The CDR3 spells CASSLIGTSSYEQYF. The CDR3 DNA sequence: TGTGCCAGCAGTCTCATCGGGACTTCATCCTACGAGCAGTACTTC.

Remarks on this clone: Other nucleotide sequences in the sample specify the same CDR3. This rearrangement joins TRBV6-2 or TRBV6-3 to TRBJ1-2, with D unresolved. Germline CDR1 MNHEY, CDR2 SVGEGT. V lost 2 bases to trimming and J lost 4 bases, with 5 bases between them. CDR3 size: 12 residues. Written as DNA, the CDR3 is TGTGCCAGCAGTTACGGTAGCTATGGCTACACCTTC. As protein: CASSYGSYGYTF.

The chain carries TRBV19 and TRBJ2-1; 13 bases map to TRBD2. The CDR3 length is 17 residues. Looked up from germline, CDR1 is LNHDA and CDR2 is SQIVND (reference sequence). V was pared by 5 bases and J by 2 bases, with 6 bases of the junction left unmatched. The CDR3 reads CASSWRTSGRTYNEQFF. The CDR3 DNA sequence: TGTGCCAGTAGTTGGAGGACTAGCGGGAGAACCTACAATGAGCAGTTCTTC.

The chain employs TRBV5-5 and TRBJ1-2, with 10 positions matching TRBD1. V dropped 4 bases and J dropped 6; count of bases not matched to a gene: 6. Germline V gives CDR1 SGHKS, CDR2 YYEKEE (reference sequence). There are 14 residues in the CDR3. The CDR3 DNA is TGTGCCAGCAGCATTCGACAGGGGGCTGATGGCTACACCTTC. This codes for CASSIRQGADGYTF. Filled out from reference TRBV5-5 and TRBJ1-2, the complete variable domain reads DAGVTQSPTHLIKTRGQQVTLRCSPISGHKSVSWYQQVLGQGPQFIFQYYEKEERGRGNFPDRFSARQFPNYSSELNVNALLLGDSALYLCASSIRQGADGYTFGSGTRLTVV.

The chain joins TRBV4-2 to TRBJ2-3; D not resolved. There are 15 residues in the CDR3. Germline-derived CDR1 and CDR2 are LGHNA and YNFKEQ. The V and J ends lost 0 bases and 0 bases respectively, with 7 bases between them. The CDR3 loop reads CASSQDWPSTDTQYF. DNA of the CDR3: TGTGCCAGCAGCCAAGATTGGCCAAGCACAGATACGCAGTATTTT.

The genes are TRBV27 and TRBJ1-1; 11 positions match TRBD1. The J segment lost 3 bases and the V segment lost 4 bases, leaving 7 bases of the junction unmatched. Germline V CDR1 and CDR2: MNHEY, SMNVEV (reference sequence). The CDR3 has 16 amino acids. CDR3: CASSSTDRGRDTEAFF. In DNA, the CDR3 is TGTGCCAGCAGTTCGACGGACAGGGGGCGAGACACTGAAGCTTTCTTT.

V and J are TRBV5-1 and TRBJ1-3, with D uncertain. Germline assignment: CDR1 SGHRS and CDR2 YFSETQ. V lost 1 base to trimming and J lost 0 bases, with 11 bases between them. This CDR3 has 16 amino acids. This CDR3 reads CASSLLAGTSGNTIYF. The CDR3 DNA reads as TGCGCCAGCAGCTTGCTCGCAGGAACCTCTGGAAACACCATATATTTT.

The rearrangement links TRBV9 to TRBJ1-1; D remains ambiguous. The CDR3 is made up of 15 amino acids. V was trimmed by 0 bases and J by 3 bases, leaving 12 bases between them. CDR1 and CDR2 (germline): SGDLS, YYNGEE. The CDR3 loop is CASSVATGEYTEAFF. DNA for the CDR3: TGTGCCAGCAGCGTAGCTACCGGGGAGTACACTGAAGCTTTCTTT.

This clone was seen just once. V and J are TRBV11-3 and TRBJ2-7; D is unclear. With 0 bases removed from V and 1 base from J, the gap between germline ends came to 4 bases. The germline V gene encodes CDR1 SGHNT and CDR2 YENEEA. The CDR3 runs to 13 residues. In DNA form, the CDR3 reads TGTGCCAGCAGCTTAGAGTCGTCCTACGAGCAGTACTTC. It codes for CASSLESSYEQYF.

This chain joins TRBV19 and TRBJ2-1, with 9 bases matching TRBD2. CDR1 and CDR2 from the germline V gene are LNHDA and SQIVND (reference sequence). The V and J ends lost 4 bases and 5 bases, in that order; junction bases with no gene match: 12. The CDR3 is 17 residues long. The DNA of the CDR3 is TGTGCCAGTAGTACCTTAGCGGGAGCGAGGTCGAACAATGAGCAGTTCTTC. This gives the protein CASSTLAGARSNNEQFF.

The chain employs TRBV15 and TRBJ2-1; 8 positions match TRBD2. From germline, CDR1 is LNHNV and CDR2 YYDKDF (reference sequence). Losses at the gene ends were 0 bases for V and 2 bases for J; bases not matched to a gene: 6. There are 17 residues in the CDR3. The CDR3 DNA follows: TGTGCCACCAGCAGAGATCGAGCGGGGGTGACCTACAATGAGCAGTTCTTC. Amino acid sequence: CATSRDRAGVTYNEQFF.

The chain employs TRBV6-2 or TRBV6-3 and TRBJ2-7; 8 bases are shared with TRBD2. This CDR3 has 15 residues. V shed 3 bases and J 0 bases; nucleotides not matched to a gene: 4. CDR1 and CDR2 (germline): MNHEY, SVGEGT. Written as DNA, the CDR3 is TGTGCCAGCAGTTATTTCAGCGGGAGCTCCTACGAGCAGTACTTC. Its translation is CASSYFSGSSYEQYF.

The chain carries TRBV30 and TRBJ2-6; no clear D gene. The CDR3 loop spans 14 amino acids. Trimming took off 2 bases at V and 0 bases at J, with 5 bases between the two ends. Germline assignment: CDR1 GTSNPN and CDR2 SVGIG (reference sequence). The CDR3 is CAWSFISGANVLTF. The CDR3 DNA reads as TGTGCCTGGAGTTTCATCTCTGGGGCCAACGTCCTGACTTTC.

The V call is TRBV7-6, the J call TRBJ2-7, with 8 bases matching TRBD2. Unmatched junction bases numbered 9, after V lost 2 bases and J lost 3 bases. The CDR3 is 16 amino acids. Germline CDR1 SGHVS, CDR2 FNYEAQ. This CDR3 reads CASSLLGSGRGYEQYF. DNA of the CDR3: TGTGCCAGCAGCTTACTTGGGAGCGGGAGAGGCTACGAGCAGTACTTC.

The CDR3 nucleotides read TGTGCCAGCAGCGCTTCTAGCGGGAGGTTCTGGGAGCAGTTCTTC. Protein: CASSASSGRFWEQFF. The chain employs TRBV7-2 and TRBJ2-1; 11 nucleotides match TRBD2. The CDR3 extends over 15 amino acids. V shed 5 bases and J 10 bases; nucleotides not matched to a gene: 10. Germline loops: CDR1 SGHTA, CDR2 FQGNSA.

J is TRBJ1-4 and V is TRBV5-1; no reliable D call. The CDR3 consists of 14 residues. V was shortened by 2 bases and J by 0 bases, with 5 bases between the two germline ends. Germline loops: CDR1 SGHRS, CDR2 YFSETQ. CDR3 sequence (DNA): TGCGCCAGCAGCTTCGACTCAACTAATGAAAAACTGTTTTTT. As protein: CASSFDSTNEKLFF.

Here the CDR3 reads CASSIRQDSYNEQFF. The CDR3 DNA is TGTGCCAGTAGTATAAGGCAGGACTCCTACAATGAGCAGTTCTTC. This rearrangement joins TRBV19 to TRBJ2-1; D not certain. The CDR3 length is 15 residues. In germline, CDR1 is LNHDA, CDR2 SQIVND (reference sequence). V was pared by 2 bases and J by 0 bases, with 8 bases between.